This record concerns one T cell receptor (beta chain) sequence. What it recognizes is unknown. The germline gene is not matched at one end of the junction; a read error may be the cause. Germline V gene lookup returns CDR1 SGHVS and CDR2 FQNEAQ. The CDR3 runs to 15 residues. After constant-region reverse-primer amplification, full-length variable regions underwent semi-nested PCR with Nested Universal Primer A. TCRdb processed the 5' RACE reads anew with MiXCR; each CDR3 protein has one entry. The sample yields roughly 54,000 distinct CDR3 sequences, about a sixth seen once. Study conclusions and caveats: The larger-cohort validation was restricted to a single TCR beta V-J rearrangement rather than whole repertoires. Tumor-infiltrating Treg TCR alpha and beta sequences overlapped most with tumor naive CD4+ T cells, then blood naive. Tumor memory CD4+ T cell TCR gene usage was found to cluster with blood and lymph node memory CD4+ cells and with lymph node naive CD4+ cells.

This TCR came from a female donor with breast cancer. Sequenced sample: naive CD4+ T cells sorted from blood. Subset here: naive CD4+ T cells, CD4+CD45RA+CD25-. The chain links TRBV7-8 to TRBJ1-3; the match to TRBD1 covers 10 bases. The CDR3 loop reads CASSSGQGRGNTVYF. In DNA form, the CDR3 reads TGTGCCAGCAGCTCGGGACAGGGGCGTGGAAACACCGTATATTTT.